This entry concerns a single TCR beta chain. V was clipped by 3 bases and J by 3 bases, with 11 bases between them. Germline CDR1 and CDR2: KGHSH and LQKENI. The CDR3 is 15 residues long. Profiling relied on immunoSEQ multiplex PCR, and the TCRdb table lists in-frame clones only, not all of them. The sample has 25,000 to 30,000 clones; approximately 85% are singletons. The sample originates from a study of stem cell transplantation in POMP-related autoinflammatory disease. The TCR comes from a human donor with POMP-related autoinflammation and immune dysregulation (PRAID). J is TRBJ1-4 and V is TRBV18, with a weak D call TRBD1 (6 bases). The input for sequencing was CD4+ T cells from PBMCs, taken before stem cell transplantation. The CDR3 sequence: CASSPVGGSNEKLFF. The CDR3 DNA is TGTGCCAGCTCACCGGTAGGGGGATCTAATGAAAAACTGTTTTTT.